The present T cell receptor beta chain was sequenced within a study of cytomegalovirus exposure and HLA in healthy donors. V was shortened by 0 bases and J by 10 bases, with 19 bases between the two germline ends. The germline gives CDR1 SGDLS, CDR2 YYNGEE. The CDR3 loop spans 15 amino acids. PCR primers comprised 60 Vbeta and 13 Jbeta primers. Profiling relied on immunoSEQ multiplex PCR, and the TCRdb table lists in-frame clones only, not all of them. Among more than 150,000 clones listed, around three quarters were seen once. In the case of this clone: Its target is not known.

Whole-study results and caveats: Apparent HLA restriction characterized most CMV-associated TCR beta chains in a later analysis. Fewer N-insertions than the roughly 630-donor mean were reportedly shown by an Asian-associated ancestry cluster in a later analysis. About 150 TCR beta chains were listed as cytomegalovirus-associated.

The chain is built from TRBV9 and TRBJ1-2, with TRBD1 as a possible D gene (6 bases). The receptor was isolated from a woman aged 25 to 39 in good health and CMV-seronegative. Sequencing input: PBMCs. The CDR3 is CASSVGDRGARTYTF. The CDR3 coding sequence is TGTGCCAGCAGCGTAGGGGATCGGGGGGCGAGAACCTACACCTTC.